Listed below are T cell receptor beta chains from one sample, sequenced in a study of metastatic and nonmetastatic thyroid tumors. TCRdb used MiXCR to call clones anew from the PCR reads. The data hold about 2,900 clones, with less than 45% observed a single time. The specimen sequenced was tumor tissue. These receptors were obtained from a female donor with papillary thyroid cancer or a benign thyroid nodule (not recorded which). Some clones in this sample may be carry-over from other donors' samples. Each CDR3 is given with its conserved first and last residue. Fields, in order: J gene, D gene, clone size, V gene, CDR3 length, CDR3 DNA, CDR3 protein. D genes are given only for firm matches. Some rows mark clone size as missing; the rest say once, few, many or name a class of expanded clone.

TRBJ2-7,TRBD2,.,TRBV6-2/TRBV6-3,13,TGTGCCAGCAGGACTAGCACGATCTACGAGCAGTACTTC,CASRTSTIYEQYF
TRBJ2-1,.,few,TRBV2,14,TGTGTCAGTAACGGGGGCCTCTCCTACAATGAGCAGTTCTTC,CVSNGGLSYNEQFF
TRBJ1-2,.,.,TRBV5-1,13,TGCGCCAGCAGACAGGACCGAGACTATGGCTACACCTTC,CASRQDRDYGYTF
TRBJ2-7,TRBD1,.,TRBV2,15,TGTGCCAGCAGCCAACAGGGGGTGACCTCCTACGAGCAGTACTTC,CASSQQGVTSYEQYF
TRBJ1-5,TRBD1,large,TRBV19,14,TGTGCCAGTAGTGAATTACAGGGGGACCAGCCCCAGCATTTT,CASSELQGDQPQHF
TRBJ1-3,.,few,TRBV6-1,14,TGTGCCAGCAGTGATGGGGGCTCTGGAAACACCATATATTTT,CASSDGGSGNTIYF
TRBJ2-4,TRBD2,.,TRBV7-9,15,TGTGCCAGCAGCTCCGGGACTAGCTTAGGAAACATTCAGTACTTC,CASSSGTSLGNIQYF
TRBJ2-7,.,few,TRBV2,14,TGTGCCAGCAGTGATTCCAGGCTAACCTACGAGCAGTACTTC,CASSDSRLTYEQYF
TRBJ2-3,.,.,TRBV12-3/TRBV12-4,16,TGTGCCAGCACCCTCGGTTGGGGGCGGGTGCCTACTACGCAGTATTTT,CASTLGWGRVPTTQYF
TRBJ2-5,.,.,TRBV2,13,TGTGCCAGCAGTGAAATAGCGACGGAGACCCAGTACTTC,CASSEIATETQYF
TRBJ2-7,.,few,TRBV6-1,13,TGTGCCAGCAGGGGGTCCTCCCCCTACGAGCAGTACTTC,CASRGSSPYEQYF
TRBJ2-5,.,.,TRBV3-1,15,TGTGCCAGCAGCCTGGACTCCGCTACGGGAGAGACCCAGTACTTC,CASSLDSATGETQYF
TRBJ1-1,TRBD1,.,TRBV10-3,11,TGTGCCATCAGCGCGGACAGGGGAGCTTTCTTT,CAISADRGAFF
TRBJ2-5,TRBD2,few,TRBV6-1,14,TGTGCCAGCAGATCTACTAGCGGTTCATGGTCCCAGTACTTC,CASRSTSGSWSQYF
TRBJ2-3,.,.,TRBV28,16,TGTGCCAGCAGTTTAGAGGGACTCGCGAGGACAGATACGCAGTACTTT,CASSLEGLARTDTQYF
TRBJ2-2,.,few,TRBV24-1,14,TGTGCCACCAGTGATTTAAGGGACACCGGGGAGCTGTTTTTT,CATSDLRDTGELFF
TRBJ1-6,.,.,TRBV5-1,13,TGCGCCAGCAGCGAGGGAATCGACTCACCCCTCCACTTT,CASSEGIDSPLHF
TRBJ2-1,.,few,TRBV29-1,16,TGCAGCGTCTTACGCCCCCGAGGGAGCTCCTACAATGAGCAGTTCTTC,CSVLRPRGSSYNEQFF
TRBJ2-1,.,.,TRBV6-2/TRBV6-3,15,TGTGCCAGCAGGCCACAGGGAAGCGGATACAATGAGCAGTTCTTC,CASRPQGSGYNEQFF
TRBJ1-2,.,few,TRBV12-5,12,TGTGCTAGTGGTTTGGTACTTTCCGGCTACACCTTC,CASGLVLSGYTF
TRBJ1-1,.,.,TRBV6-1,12,TGTGCCAGCCGCAACCCCGGGGTTGAAGCTTTCTTT,CASRNPGVEAFF
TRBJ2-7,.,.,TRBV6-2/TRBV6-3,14,TGTGCCAGCAAATCCAAAAATTTCGACAGAGAGCAGTACTTC,CASKSKNFDREQYF
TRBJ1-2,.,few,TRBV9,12,TGTGCCAGCAGCCAAGAGGACGGTGGCTACACCTTC,CASSQEDGGYTF
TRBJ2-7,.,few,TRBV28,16,TGTGCCAGCAGTTGGACCCCAAATAGAGGGGGTGTCGAGCAGTACTTC,CASSWTPNRGGVEQYF
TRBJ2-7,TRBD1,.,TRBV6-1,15,TGTGCCAGCAGTGCGACAGGGCTGGGGCAATACGAGCAGTACTTC,CASSATGLGQYEQYF
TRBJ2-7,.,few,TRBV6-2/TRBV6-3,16,TGTGCCAGCAGAAAACCGGGAGTTCTAGGCTCCTACGAGCAGTACTTC,CASRKPGVLGSYEQYF
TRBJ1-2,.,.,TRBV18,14,TGTGCCAGCTCACCACCGAACAAAGGCTATGGCTACACCTTC,CASSPPNKGYGYTF
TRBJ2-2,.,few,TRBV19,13,TGTGCCAGTAGTCAGGGGACGTCGGGGGAGCTGTTTTTT,CASSQGTSGELFF
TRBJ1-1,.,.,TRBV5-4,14,TGTGCCAGCAGCTTGACAGACATGAACACTGAAGCTTTCTTT,CASSLTDMNTEAFF
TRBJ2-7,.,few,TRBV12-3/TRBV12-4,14,TGTGCCAGCAGTTTAGGGGCAGGGGTGGTCGAGCAGTACTTC,CASSLGAGVVEQYF
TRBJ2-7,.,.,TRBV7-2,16,TGTGCCAGCAGCTTAGCAGGGGGGGCCCTCTCCTACGAGCAGTACTTC,CASSLAGGALSYEQYF
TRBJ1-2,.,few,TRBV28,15,TGTGCCAGCAGTTTATACAGCGCAGACCGGCGTGGCTACACCTTC,CASSLYSADRRGYTF
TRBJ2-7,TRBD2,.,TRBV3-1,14,TGTGCCAGCAGCCAAGGTGGGACTAGCGGGGATCGGTACTTC,CASSQGGTSGDRYF
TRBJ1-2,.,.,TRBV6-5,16,TGTGCCAGCAGTACTGGAACAAGCCTCAAGGGGTATGGCTACACCTTC,CASSTGTSLKGYGYTF
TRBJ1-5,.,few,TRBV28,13,TGTGCCGTGGAGTCCGGGAGCAATCAGCCCCAGCATTTT,CAVESGSNQPQHF
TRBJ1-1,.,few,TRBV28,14,TGTGCCAGCACCCCCGGACGGATGAACACTGAAGCTTTCTTT,CASTPGRMNTEAFF